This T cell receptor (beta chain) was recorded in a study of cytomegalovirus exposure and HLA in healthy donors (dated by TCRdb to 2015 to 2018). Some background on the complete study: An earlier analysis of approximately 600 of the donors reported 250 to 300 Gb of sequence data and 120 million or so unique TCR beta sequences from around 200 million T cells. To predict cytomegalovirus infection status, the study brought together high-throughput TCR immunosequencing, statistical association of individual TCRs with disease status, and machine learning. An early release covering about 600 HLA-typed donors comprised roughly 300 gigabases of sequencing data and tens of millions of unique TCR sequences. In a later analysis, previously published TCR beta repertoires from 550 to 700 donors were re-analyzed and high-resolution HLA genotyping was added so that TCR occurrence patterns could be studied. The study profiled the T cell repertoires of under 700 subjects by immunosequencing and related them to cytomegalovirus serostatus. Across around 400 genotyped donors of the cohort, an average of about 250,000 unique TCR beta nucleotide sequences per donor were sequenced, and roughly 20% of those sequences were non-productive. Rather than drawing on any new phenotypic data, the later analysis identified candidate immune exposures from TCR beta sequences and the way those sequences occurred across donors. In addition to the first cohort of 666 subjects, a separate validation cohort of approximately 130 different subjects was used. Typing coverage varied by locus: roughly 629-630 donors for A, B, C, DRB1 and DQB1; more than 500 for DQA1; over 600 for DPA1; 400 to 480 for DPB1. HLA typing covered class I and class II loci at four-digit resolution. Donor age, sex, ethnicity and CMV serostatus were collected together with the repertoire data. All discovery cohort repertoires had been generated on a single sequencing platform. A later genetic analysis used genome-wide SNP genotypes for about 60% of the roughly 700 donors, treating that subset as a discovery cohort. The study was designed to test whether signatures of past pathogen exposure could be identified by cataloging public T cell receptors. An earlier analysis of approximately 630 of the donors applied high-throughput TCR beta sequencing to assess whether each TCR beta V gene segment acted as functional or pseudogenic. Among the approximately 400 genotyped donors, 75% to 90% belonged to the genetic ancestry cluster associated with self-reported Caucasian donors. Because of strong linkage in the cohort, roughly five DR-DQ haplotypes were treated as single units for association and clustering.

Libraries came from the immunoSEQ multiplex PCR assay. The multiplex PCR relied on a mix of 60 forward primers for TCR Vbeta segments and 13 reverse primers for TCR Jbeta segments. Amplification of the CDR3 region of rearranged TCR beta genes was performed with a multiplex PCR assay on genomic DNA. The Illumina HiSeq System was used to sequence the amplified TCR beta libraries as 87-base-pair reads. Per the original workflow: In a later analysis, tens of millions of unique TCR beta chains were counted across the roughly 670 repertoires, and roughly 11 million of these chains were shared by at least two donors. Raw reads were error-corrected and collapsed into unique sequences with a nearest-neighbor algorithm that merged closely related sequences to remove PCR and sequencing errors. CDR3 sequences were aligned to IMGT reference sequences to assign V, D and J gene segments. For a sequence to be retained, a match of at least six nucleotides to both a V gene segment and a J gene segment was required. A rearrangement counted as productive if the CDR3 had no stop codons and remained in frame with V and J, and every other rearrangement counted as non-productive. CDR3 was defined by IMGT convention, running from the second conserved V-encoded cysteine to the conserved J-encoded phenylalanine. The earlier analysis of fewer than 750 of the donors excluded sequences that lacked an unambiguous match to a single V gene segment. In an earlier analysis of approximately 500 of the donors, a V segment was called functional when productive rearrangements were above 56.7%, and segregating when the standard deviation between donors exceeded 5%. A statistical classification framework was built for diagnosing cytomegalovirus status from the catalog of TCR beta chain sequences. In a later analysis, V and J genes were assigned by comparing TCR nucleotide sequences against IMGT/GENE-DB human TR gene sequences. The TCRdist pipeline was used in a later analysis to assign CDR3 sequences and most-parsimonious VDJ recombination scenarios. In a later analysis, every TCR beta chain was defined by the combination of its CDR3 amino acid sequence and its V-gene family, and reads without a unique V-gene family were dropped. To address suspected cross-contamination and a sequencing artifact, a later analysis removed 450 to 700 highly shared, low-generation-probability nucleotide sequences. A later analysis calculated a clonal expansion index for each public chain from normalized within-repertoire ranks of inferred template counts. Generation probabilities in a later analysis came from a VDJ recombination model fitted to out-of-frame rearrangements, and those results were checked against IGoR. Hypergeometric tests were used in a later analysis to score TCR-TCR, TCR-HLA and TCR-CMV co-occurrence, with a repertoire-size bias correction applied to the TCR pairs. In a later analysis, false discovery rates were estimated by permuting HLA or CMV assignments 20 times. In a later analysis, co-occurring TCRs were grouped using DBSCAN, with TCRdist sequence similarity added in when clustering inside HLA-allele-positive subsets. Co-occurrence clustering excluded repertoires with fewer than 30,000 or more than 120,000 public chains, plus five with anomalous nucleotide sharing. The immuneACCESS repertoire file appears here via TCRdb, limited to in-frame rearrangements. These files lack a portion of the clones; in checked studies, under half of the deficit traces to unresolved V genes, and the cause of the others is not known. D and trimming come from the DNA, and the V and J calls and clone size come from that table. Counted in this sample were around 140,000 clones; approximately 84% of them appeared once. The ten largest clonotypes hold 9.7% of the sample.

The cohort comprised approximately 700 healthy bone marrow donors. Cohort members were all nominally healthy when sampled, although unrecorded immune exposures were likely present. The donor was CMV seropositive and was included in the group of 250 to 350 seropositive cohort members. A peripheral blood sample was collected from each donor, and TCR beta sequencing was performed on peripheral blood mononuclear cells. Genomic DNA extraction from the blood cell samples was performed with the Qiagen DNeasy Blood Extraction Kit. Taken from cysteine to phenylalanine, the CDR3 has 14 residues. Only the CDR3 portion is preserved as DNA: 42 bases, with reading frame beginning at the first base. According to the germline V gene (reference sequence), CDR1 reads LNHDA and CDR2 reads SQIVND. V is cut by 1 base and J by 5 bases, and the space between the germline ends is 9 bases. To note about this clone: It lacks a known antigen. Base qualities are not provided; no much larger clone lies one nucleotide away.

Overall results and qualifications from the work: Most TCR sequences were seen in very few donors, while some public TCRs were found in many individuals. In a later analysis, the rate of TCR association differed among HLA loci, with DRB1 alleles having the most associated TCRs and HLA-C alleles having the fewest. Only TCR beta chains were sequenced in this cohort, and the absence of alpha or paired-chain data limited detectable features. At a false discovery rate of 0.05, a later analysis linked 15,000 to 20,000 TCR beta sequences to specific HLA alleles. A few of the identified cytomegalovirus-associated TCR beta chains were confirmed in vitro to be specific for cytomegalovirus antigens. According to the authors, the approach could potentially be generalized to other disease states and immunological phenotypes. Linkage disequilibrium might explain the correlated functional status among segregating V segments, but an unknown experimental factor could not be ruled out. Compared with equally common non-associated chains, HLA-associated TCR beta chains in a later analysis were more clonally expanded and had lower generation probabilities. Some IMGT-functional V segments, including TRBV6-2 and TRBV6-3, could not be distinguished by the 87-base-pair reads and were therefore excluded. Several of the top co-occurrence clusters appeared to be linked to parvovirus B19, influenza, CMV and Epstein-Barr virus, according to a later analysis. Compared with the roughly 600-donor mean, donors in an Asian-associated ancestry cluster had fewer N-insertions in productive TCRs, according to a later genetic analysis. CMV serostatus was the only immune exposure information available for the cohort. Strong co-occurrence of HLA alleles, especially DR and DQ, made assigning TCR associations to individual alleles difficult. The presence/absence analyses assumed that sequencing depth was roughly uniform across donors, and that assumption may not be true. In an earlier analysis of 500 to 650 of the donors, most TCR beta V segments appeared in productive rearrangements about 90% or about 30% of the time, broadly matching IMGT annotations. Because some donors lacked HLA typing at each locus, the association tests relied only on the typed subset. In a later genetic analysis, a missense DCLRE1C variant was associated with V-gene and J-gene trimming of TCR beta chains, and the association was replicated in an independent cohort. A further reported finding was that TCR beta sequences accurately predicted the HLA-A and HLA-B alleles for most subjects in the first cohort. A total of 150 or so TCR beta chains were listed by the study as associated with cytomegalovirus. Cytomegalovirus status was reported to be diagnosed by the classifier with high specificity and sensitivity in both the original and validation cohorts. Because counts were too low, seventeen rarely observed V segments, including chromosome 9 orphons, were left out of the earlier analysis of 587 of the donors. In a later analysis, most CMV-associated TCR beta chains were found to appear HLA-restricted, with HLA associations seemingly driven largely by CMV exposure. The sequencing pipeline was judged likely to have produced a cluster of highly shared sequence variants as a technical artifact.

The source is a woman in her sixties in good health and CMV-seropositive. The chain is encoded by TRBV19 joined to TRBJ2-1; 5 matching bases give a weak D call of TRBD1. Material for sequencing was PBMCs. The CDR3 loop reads CASSIGGRNNEQFF. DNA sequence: TGTGCCAGTAGTATAGGGGGCCGGAACAATGAGCAGTTCTTC.